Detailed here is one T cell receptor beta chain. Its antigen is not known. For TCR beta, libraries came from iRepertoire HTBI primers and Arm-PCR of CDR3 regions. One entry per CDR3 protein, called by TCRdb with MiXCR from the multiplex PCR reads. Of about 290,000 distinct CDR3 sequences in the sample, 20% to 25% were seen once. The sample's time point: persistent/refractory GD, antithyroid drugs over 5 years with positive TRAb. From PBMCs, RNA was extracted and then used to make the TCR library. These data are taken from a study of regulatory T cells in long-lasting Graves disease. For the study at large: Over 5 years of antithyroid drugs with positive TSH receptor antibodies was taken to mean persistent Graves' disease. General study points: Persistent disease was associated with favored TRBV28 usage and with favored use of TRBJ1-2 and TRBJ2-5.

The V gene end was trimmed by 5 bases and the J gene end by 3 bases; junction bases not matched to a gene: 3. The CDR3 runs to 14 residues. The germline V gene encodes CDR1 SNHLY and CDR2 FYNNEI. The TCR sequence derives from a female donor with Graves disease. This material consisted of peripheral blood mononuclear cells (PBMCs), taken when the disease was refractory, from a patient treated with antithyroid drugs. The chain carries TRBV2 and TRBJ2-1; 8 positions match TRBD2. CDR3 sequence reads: CASSNSGNYNEQFF. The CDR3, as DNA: TGTGCCAGCAGTAATAGCGGGAACTACAATGAGCAGTTCTTC.